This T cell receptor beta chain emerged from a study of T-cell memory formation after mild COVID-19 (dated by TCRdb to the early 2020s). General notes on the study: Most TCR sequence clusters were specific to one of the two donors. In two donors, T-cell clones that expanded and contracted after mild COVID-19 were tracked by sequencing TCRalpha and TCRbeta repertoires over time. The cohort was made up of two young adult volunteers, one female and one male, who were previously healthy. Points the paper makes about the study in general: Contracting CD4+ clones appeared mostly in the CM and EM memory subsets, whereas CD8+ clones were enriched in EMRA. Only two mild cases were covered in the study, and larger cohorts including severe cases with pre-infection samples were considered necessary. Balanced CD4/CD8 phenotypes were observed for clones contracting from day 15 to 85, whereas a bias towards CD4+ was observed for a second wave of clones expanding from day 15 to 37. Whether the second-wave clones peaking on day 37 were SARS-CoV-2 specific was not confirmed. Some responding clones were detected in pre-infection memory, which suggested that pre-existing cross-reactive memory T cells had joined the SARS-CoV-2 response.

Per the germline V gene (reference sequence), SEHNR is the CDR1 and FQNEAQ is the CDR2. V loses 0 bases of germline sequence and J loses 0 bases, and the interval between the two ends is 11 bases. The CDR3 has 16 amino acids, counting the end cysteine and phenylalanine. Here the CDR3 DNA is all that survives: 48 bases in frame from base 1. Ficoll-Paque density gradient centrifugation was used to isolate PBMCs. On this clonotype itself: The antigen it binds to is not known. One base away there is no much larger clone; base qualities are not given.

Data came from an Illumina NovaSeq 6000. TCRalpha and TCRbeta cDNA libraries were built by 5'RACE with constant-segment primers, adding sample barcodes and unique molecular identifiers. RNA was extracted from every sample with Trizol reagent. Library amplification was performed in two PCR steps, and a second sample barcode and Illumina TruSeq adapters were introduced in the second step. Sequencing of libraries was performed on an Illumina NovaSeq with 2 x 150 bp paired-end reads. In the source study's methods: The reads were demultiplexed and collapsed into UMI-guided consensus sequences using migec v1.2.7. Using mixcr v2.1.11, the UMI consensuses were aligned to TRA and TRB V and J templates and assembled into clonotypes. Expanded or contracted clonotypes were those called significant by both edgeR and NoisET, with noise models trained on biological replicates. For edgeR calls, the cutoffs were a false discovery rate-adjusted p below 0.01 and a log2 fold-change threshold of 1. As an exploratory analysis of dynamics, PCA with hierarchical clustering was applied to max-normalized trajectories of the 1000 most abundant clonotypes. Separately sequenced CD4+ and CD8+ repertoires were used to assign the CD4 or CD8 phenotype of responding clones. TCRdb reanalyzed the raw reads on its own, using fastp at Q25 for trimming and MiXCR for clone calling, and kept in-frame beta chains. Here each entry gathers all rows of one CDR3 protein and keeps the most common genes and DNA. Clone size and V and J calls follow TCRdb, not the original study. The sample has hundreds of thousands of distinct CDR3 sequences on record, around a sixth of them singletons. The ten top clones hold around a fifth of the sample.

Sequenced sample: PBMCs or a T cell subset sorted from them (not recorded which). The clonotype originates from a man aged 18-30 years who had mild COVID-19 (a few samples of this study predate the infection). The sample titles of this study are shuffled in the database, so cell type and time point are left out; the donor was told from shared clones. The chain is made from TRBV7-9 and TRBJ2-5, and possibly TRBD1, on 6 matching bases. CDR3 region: CASSLAGAMYQETQYF. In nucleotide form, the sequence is TGTGCCAGCAGCTTAGCGGGGGCTATGTACCAAGAGACCCAGTACTTC.